This paragraph covers one TCR beta chain sequence. No antigen is known for it. In germline, CDR1 is SGDLS, CDR2 YYNGEE. The CDR3 contains 15 residues. After removal of 4 bases from V and 6 bases from J, the junction contained 10 bases not matched to a gene. This specimen comes from a study of OX40 agonist ivuxolimab in advanced cancers. Profiled with immunoSEQ multiplex PCR; TCRdb holds only in-frame clones, not every one. The data contain about 62,000 clones, less than 85% of them singletons. General study findings and limits: At 0.1 to 3.0 mg/kg and by week 6, CD4+ and CD8+ T cells in the blood had expanded clonally.

The sample consisted of CD4+ or CD8+ T cells sorted from blood, taken in a trial of the OX40 agonist ivuxolimab. This clonotype was obtained from an adult with an advanced solid tumor such as melanoma, head and neck, liver or kidney cancer. The V gene is TRBV9, the J gene TRBJ2-1, with 7 bases aligning to TRBD2. The CDR3, as DNA: TGTGCCAGCAGCCCCCCGGGAGCTAGCGGCAATGAGCAGTTCTTC. Encoded protein: CASSPPGASGNEQFF.